The source of this T cell receptor (beta chain) is a study of beta chain features in type 1 diabetes. General study results and limits: Any PCR bias toward short templates would affect both groups alike.

The CDR3 runs 17 residues. Germline lookup yields CDR1 LGHNA and CDR2 YNFKEQ. V gave up 1 base and J gave up 2 bases; unmatched junction bases: 5. Expressed TCRB transcripts were sequenced because the isolated RNA had all been reverse transcribed beforehand. Naive, central memory and regulatory T cell samples averaged roughly 3.4 million immunoSEQ reads each. The assay was immunoSEQ multiplex PCR, and TCRdb's table has in-frame clones only and misses some. The table shows about 900,000 clones, with roughly 15% occurring only once. This clone turned up a few times. Its target is not known. Populations isolated by sorting all had purity greater than 95%.

V usage is TRBV4-2 and J usage is TRBJ2-3; 11 bases match TRBD2. Sequenced input: naive CD4+ T cells from blood. This receptor was obtained from a woman younger than 35 in good health. The CDR3 is CASSQVGLAGATDTQYF. For the CDR3, the DNA is TGTGCCAGCAGCCAAGTTGGACTAGCGGGTGCCACAGATACGCAGTATTTT.